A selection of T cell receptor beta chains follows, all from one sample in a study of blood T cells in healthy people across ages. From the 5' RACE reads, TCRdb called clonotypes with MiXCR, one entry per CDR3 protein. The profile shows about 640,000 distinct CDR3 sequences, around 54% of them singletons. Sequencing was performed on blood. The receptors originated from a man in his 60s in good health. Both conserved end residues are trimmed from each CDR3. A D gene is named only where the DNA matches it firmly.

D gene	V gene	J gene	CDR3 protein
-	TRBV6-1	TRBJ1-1	ASSPSTNTEAF
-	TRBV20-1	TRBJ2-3	SASRVSTDTQY
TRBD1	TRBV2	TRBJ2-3	ASSRQGAGTDTQY
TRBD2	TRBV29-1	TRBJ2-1	SASGGATYNEQF
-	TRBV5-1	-	ASSPGLYADTQY
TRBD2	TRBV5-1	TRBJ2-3	ASSLGLAGSTATQY
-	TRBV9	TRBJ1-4	ASSPRDWENEKLF
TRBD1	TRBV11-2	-	ASSSGQAFYEQY
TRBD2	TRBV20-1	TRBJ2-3	SVVGRGGRTQY
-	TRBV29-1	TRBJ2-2	SVGHTGELF
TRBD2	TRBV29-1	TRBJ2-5	SVAGSGVMETQY
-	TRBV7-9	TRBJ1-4	ATTPGADLGKLF
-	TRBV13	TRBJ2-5	ASSLYRFETQY
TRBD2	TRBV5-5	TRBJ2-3	ASSLAGRGGDSTDTQY
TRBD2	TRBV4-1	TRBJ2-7	ASSQVAGGFSYEQY
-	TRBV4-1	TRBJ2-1	ASRQDGTSGSNEQF
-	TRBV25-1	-	ASRSYSEQY
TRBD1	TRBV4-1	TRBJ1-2	ASSQDRTGINYGYT
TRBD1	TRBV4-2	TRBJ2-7	ASSQSTGSYEQY
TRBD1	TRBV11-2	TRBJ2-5	ASSLGRQGARETQY
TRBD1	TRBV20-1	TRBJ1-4	SARTGTGPSFANEKLF
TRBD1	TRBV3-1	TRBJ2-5	ASGQLGQGQTQY
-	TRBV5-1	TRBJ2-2	ASSTGTYEGGELF
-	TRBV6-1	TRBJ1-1	ASSGGGYRNTEAF
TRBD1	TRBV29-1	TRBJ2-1	SVQGDRGLSGEQF
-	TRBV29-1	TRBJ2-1	SAHRDGDNEQF
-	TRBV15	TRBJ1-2	ATSRVGEGYT
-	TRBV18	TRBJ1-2	ASSPPNGPANYGYT
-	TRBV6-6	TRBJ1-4	ASSPQGRGEKLF
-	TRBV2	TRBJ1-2	ASSEFGQRYGYT
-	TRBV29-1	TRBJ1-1	SVVGQRMNTEAF
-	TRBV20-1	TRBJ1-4	SAMAPGTATNEKLF